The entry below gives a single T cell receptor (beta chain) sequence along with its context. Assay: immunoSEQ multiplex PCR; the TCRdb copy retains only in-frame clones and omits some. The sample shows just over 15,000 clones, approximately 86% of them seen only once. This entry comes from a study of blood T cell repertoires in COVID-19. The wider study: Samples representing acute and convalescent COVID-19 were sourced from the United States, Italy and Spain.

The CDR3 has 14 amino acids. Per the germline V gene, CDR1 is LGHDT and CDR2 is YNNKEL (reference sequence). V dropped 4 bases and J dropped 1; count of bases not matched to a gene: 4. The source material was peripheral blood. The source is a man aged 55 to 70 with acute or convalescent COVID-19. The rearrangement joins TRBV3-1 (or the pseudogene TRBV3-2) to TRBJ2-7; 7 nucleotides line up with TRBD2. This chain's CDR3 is CASSPGTTSYEQYF. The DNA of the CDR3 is TGTGCCAGCAGCCCCGGGACTACGTCCTACGAGCAGTACTTC.